The following is a TCR beta chain sequence with its context. Its antigen remains unidentified. The germline gives CDR1 LNHNV, CDR2 YYDKDF (reference sequence). The CDR3 consists of 15 residues. V lost 3 bases to trimming and J lost 0 bases, with 12 bases between them. The record originates from a study of tumor-infiltrating lymphocytes in primary liver carcinoma. On the study more broadly: Sequencing of the samples generated roughly 3.5 to 7.5 million productive TCRbeta reads, with similar yields across tissue types.

Reverse transcription of 500 to 650 ng total RNA with a constant-region primer produced TCR beta cDNA. Construction of TCR beta libraries relied on three successive nested multiplex PCR rounds employing slightly modified ARM-PCR. A C-beta reverse primer and TRBV1-TRBV30 forward primers served in each of the first two PCR rounds, at about 10 cycles apiece. TCRdb used MiXCR to reprocess the multiplex PCR reads, holding one entry per CDR3 protein. The table has fewer than 150,000 distinct CDR3 sequences, about 68% seen once. The source material, 20-30 mg of unsorted bulk tissue, was used to co-extract RNA and DNA. The study, taken as a whole, reports: Merely about 7.5-25% of top clones occurred in all five tumor regions.

The chain has TRBV15 and TRBJ2-7; a weak D match, TRBD2 (6 bases). Sequenced: liver tumor tissue from sampling region 1. Subset given: tumor region T1, superior pole. The source of this sequence is a woman aged 55-70 years with primary liver carcinoma and hepatitis B virus infection. CDR3 protein: CATSSGGISSYEQYF. The CDR3 nucleotides are TGTGCCACCAGCAGTGGGGGGATTAGCTCCTACGAGCAGTACTTC.